The clone carrying this T cell receptor (beta chain) has more than one count but fewer than ten. Its antigen remains unidentified. The same CDR3 arises from other DNA sequences in this sample as well. V gave up 3 bases and J gave up 7 bases; unmatched junction bases: 3. This CDR3 is 13 amino acids long. Germline lookup yields CDR1 LNHDA and CDR2 SQIVND (reference sequence). Clones were sequenced by immunoSEQ multiplex PCR, and TCRdb holds only the in-frame ones, with some missing. The sample holds over 130,000 clones; 90% are singletons and the top ten take around 3.1%. The sample is drawn from a study of T cell responses to AZD1222 COVID-19 vaccine. Study-level results: After two AZD1222 doses, spike-specific TCR breadth and depth rose versus day 0. CD4 TCRs linked to vaccination spanned spike, dominating at 160-218 and 743-854. White British people made up most donors, females outnumbered males, and clonal diversity was possibly underestimated.

This sequence was found in an adult who received the AZD1222 COVID-19 vaccine. Sequencing was performed on peripheral blood, taken 28 days after the second AZD1222 dose. The chain carries TRBV19 and TRBJ1-2; 9 nucleotides agree with TRBD1. The DNA of the CDR3 is TGTGCCAGTAGTATCGGACAGGGGAGTGGCTACACCTTC. Translating gives CASSIGQGSGYTF.